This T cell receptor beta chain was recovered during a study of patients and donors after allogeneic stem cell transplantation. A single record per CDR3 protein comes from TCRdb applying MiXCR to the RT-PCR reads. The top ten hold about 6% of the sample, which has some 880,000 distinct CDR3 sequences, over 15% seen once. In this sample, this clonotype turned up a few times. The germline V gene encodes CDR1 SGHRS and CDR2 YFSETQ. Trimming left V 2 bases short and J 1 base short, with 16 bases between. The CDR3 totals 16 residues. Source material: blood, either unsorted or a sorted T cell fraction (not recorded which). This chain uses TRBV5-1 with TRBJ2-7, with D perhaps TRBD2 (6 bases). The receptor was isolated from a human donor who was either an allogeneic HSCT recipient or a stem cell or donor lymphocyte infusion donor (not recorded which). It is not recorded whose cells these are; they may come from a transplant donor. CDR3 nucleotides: TGCGCCAGCAGCTTCCTCCCCCGGGACTCTTCCTACGAGCAGTACTTC. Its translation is CASSFLPRDSSYEQYF.